This is a list of T cell receptor beta chains from one sample in a study of blood T cells in healthy people across ages. One entry per CDR3 protein results from TCRdb running MiXCR on the 5' RACE reads. Of 700,000 to 850,000 distinct CDR3 sequences listed, about 53% were seen once; the top ten hold about 42%. Sequencing was performed on blood. The receptors were sampled from an older man in good health. The CDR3 runs from the conserved cysteine through the conserved F or W. The order of the fields is V gene, D gene, J gene, clone size, CDR3 DNA, CDR3 protein. The D gene is left open where the match is weak. Not every row has a clone size; where given, it reads once, few, many or a size class.

TRBV20-1	TRBD2	TRBJ2-3	many	TGCAGTGCTGGGAGACTAGCCCTCAACACAGATACGCAGTATTTT	CSAGRLALNTDTQYF
TRBV12-3/TRBV12-4	.	TRBJ1-6	.	TGTGCCAGCCAACCCCTTGGGGGGAGCTCCTATAATTCACCCCTCCACTTT	CASQPLGGSSYNSPLHF
TRBV6-5	.	TRBJ2-6	.	TGTGCCAGCAGGCGGGACAGCTCTGGGGCCAACGTCCTGACTTTC	CASRRDSSGANVLTF
TRBV25-1	.	TRBJ2-1	.	TGTGCCAGCAGTGAATCCCGTACTAGTAATGAGCAGTTCTTC	CASSESRTSNEQFF
TRBV5-1	.	TRBJ2-3	.	TGCGCCAGCAGCGAGGCCCTTGGATACGCGTATTTT	CASSEALGYAYF
TRBV5-6	.	TRBJ2-5	once	TGTGCCAGCAACAAATTTTTGCAAGAGACCCAGTACTTC	CASNKFLQETQYF
TRBV14	TRBD1	TRBJ2-7	.	TGTGCCAGCAGCCAAGCGCAGGGGGTCGGGTACGAGCAGTACTTC	CASSQAQGVGYEQYF
TRBV3-1	.	TRBJ2-3	.	TGTGCCAGCAGCCAAGATCGACTAGGGTCCCCACACAGATACGCGTATTTT	CASSQDRLGSPHRYAYF
TRBV12-3/TRBV12-4	.	TRBJ1-2	few	TGTGCCAGCAGTTTCGCGGACTATGGCTACACCTTC	CASSFADYGYTF
TRBV20-1	TRBD2	TRBJ2-3	.	TGCAGTGCTATTAGCGGGGGAAGCACAGATACGCAGTATTTT	CSAISGGSTDTQYF
TRBV20-1	TRBD1	TRBJ1-2	few	TGCAGTGCTAGAGGGGACAGGGGGATTGGCTACACCTTC	CSARGDRGIGYTF
TRBV5-1	.	TRBJ1-1	.	TGCGCCAGCCGCTTGATACGGGGCGGCACTGAAGCTTTCTTT	CASRLIRGGTEAFF
TRBV11-2	TRBD2	TRBJ2-5	.	TGTGCCAGCAGCTTCGGGACTAGCGGGAGTGGTCAAGAGGCCCAGTACTTC	CASSFGTSGSGQEAQYF
TRBV29-1	TRBD2	TRBJ2-1	few	TGCAGCGTCGGTGGTGGGGGGGTCTACAATGAGCAGTTCTTC	CSVGGGGVYNEQFF
TRBV10-3	TRBD1	TRBJ2-7	once	TGTGCCATCAGTGATCCCGGGACAGGGAACTACGAGCAGTACTTC	CAISDPGTGNYEQYF
TRBV11-2	TRBD2	TRBJ2-5	few	TGTGCCAGCAGCTTGTACCTAGCGGGAGGGGAAGAGACCCAGTACTTC	CASSLYLAGGEETQYF
TRBV6-2/TRBV6-3	TRBD2	TRBJ2-5	.	TGTGCCAGCAGAAGGACTAGCGAAAAGGGACAGTACTTC	CASRRTSEKGQYF
TRBV3-1	.	TRBJ2-7	.	TGTGCCAGCAGCCAAGAACTGGGCGAGCAGTACTTC	CASSQELGEQYF
TRBV5-1	TRBD2	TRBJ2-1	few	TGCGCCAGCAGCTTCCCCACCACTAGCGGGAGTTACAATGAGCAGTTCTTC	CASSFPTTSGSYNEQFF
TRBV20-1	.	TRBJ2-1	.	TGCAGTGTTAGCCGGGAAAACAATGAGCAGTTCTTC	CSVSRENNEQFF
TRBV5-1	.	TRBJ2-2	.	TGCGCCAGCAGCTTCACACAGGGAAATACCGGGGAGCTGTTTTTT	CASSFTQGNTGELFF
TRBV5-1	TRBD1	TRBJ1-4	.	TGCGCCAGCAGCCGCAGGGGGGAGGATGAAAAACTGTTTTTT	CASSRRGEDEKLFF
TRBV7-2	TRBD2	TRBJ2-5	.	TGTGCCAGCAGCTTAGTTGGCGGGAGGGCTAAGAACAATGAGCAGTACTTC	CASSLVGGRAKNNEQYF
TRBV12-3/TRBV12-4	TRBD2	TRBJ2-7	.	TGTGCCAACAGGCCAACTCTAGCGGGAGTCTACGAGCAGTACTTC	CANRPTLAGVYEQYF
TRBV6-1	.	TRBJ1-2	few	TGTGCCAGCAGTGTATCGCGGGAAATTCGAGGCTACACCTTC	CASSVSREIRGYTF
TRBV9	.	TRBJ2-7	.	TGTGCCAGCAGCGTTAGTCCTACTTCGGTCTACGAGCAGTACTTC	CASSVSPTSVYEQYF
TRBV5-1	TRBD1	TRBJ2-3	few	TGCGCCAGCAGCTCGGTGACAGGGGGACCATCTAGCACAGATACGCAGTATTTT	CASSSVTGGPSSTDTQYF
TRBV12-3/TRBV12-4	.	TRBJ2-1	.	TGTGCCAGCAGTCCGAGGGTCCTACGAACCTACAATGAGCAGTTCTTC	CASSPRVLRTYNEQFF
TRBV7-9	TRBD2	TRBJ2-1	.	TGTGCCAGCCTCATTGTAGCGGGATGGCTGGAAGGTGAGCAGTTCTTC	CASLIVAGWLEGEQFF
TRBV29-1	TRBD1	TRBJ1-4	few	TGCAGCGTTCAGGGGGCCGATGAAAAACTGTTTTTT	CSVQGADEKLFF
TRBV27	.	TRBJ1-1	.	TGTGCCAGCAGTCCCTGGACAGCCATGAACACTGAAGCTTTCTTT	CASSPWTAMNTEAFF
TRBV7-9	.	TRBJ2-7	.	TGTGCCAGCAGCCTCCTCCCCGTGGGCAATGAGCAGTACTTC	CASSLLPVGNEQYF
TRBV3-1	.	TRBJ2-7	few	TGTGCCAGCAGCCAAGGAATAGGGTCATACGAGCAGTACTTC	CASSQGIGSYEQYF
TRBV20-1	.	TRBJ2-2	.	TGCAGTGCTCCAAAGAGGGGTTCGGACACCGGGGAGCTGTTTTTT	CSAPKRGSDTGELFF
TRBV3-1	TRBD1	TRBJ1-2	few	TGTGCCAGCAGCTCAAGAGCCGACAGGGGGAAAGGCTACACCTTC	CASSSRADRGKGYTF
TRBV3-1	.	TRBJ1-5	.	TGTGCCAGCGGTGGCGGGGCCTTTCAGCCCCAGCATTTT	CASGGGAFQPQHF
TRBV15	.	TRBJ2-4	few	TGTGCCACCAGGGGGGTCAAGGGGGGCAAAAACATTCAGTACTTC	CATRGVKGGKNIQYF
TRBV20-1	.	TRBJ1-1	.	TGCAGTGCTAGTCAGGGAAGCACTGAAGCTTTCTTT	CSASQGSTEAFF
TRBV7-2	TRBD1	TRBJ1-5	.	TGTGCCAGCAGCTTAGTGCCCAGGGGGGGCCAGCCCCAGCATTTT	CASSLVPRGGQPQHF
TRBV10-3	.	TRBJ1-1	.	TGTGCCATCAGTTGGGTGGAGGGGAACACTGAAGCTTTCTTT	CAISWVEGNTEAFF
TRBV2	.	TRBJ2-5	.	TGTGCCAGCGGGGAACCCGACATGTACCAAGAGACCCAGTACTTC	CASGEPDMYQETQYF
TRBV6-5	.	TRBJ1-1	.	TGTGCCAGCAGTTATCAGGGGGAAGCTTTCTTT	CASSYQGEAFF
TRBV6-5	.	TRBJ2-6	.	TGTGCCAGCAGTTTCGGACTTCGCTCTGGGGCCAACGTCCTGACTTTC	CASSFGLRSGANVLTF
TRBV20-1	.	TRBJ2-3	.	TGCAGTGCCGCCCCCTCTGTGGATACGCAGTATTTT	CSAAPSVDTQYF
TRBV5-1	.	TRBJ2-4	.	TGCGCCAGCAGCGTATCACAGTTTCCGCCCATTCAGTACTTC	CASSVSQFPPIQYF
TRBV28	.	TRBJ1-4	few	TGTGCCAGCAGTTCTTTTGACAGAGACGAAAAACTGTTTTTT	CASSSFDRDEKLFF
TRBV20-1	.	TRBJ2-5	.	TGCAGTGCTAGAGGGGGGACGGGCAAAGAGACCCAGTACTTC	CSARGGTGKETQYF
TRBV4-2	.	TRBJ1-1	few	TGTGCCAGCAGCCAAGATGCGGACACTGAAGCTTTCTTT	CASSQDADTEAFF
TRBV27	.	TRBJ2-3	few	TGTGCCAGCAGTTTTCAGGGAATCACAGATACGCAGTATTTT	CASSFQGITDTQYF
TRBV29-1	.	TRBJ2-7	.	TGCAGCGTTGTTGGTGGATCCGAGCAGTACTTC	CSVVGGSEQYF
TRBV12-3/TRBV12-4	.	TRBJ2-7	.	TGTGCCAGCAGCCCCCCCGGGAGCAAAGACGAGCAGTACTTC	CASSPPGSKDEQYF
TRBV20-1	TRBD2	TRBJ2-3	.	TGCAGTGCTGGGGTAGCGGGAAGATACGCGTATTTT	CSAGVAGRYAYF
TRBV20-1	TRBD2	TRBJ2-5	.	TGCAGTGCTAGCGCACTAGCGGGAGGGCCAGGGTACCAAGAGACCCAGTACTTC	CSASALAGGPGYQETQYF
TRBV12-3/TRBV12-4	TRBD1	TRBJ2-7	.	TGTGCCAGCAGACTACAGGGGGGCGAGCAGTACTTC	CASRLQGGEQYF
TRBV7-9	.	TRBJ2-3	once	TGTGCCAGCAGCCTCCTCGGCAAGCGGTTTGGCACAGATACGCAGTATTTT	CASSLLGKRFGTDTQYF